The rows below give T cell receptor beta chains drawn from one sample of a study of T cell responses to AZD1222 COVID-19 vaccine. The table came from immunoSEQ multiplex PCR; TCRdb's copy has only in-frame clones and leaves some out. The sample lists 90,000 to 120,000 clones, 86% occurring once. Material: peripheral blood, obtained on day 0 of AZD1222 vaccination. All receptors come from an adult in good health. CDR3s include the opening cysteine and the closing phenylalanine or tryptophan. D genes are given only for firm matches.

d_call v_call cdr3_aa
. TRBV6-4 CASSDIGGNNEQFF
. TRBV6-5 CASSYTQRDSRLHTF
. TRBV27 CASSFRTQDTQYF
. TRBV15 CATSRGQDNSPLHF
. TRBV19 CASAGGTGPGNTIYF
. TRBV9 CASGDRDIPYEQYF
. TRBV3-1/TRBV3-2 CASSHHTTSGNTIYF
TRBD1 TRBV5-1 CASSLAPGQADYGYTF
. TRBV6-5 CATRAGNTEAFF
. TRBV4-1 CASSQDLGYGYTF
TRBD2 TRBV9 CASSVGRGGVSSYNEQFF
. TRBV3-1/TRBV3-2 CASSQDLPKETQYF
. TRBV5-1 CASSSGPNQPQHF
TRBD2 TRBV24-1 CATSSGTSGGKETQYF
TRBD1 TRBV7-9 CASSPDRGTYNDEQFF
. TRBV4-1 CASSQGVDVINYGYTF
TRBD1 TRBV5-1 CASSGDRAYEQYF
. TRBV14 CASSVRTDSWEQYF
. TRBV2 CASRQLGSTDTQYF
. TRBV6-4 CASRRQPNTEAFF
TRBD1 TRBV5-5 CASSLIQGVLSPLHF
. TRBV6-6 CASQKTGPTDNQPQHF
TRBD1 TRBV7-3 CASSRTGETEAFF
. TRBV7-9 CASSFATYGYTF
TRBD1 TRBV19 CASSTLRDRGRVGEQYF
. TRBV7-9 CASSVAVGAEETQYF
TRBD2 TRBV9 CASSFTSGVGEQFF
. TRBV5-1 CASSLEAVGHYGYTF
TRBD1 TRBV18 CASSPWDRGYSTNEKLFF
. TRBV6-2/TRBV6-3 CASSPRVWNQPQHF
. TRBV7-9 CASTPGRLNTEAFF
. TRBV11-2 CASSFSYPPTTGELFF
TRBD1 TRBV27 CASSSDYRGSSYNSPLHF
. TRBV28 CASSLGGANQPQHF
. TRBV5-6 CASSLVRYGHEQYF
. TRBV11-2 CASSTTRLQAFF
. TRBV7-8 CASSLASGGGYTF
. TRBV7-9 CASSLVGRNSPLHF
TRBD1 TRBV24-1 CATSDPHRGGTGELFF
TRBD1 TRBV19 CASSRDRGAGNTIYF
. TRBV5-1 CASSPGTDNQPQHF
. TRBV5-1 CASSLWGRDTEAFF
. TRBV5-4 CASSPTAGGNYGYTF
TRBD1 TRBV4-2 CASSQDWDRGVNEQYF
. TRBV12-3/TRBV12-4 CASSLGLYYGYTF
TRBD1 TRBV5-6 CASSLKRDRLDSNQPQHF
. TRBV12-3/TRBV12-4 CASSLSGDGAFF
. TRBV6-5 CASRRLWQPQHF
. TRBV2 CASRAGTTSYGYTF
. TRBV12-3/TRBV12-4 CASSTTRITEAFF